This TCR beta chain was observed in a study of CD4 T cells in relation to SARS-CoV-2 and coronaviruses. Clones were read by immunoSEQ multiplex PCR, and TCRdb kept only the in-frame ones, dropping some. The table lists 25,000 or so clones, about three quarters of them singletons. On this clone: The antigen is not known.

Before the COVID-19 pandemic, during about 2011-2019, CD4+ T cells were taken from unexposed donors. After less than 11 days of culture, CD4+ T cells were isolated. Unexposed-donor CD4+ T cells were probed with SARS-CoV-2 S/N and four cold-coronavirus spikes, cells permitting. The CDR3 consists of 17 residues. V was pared by 0 bases and J by 2 bases, with 7 bases of the junction left unmatched. Germline lookup yields CDR1 SEHNR and CDR2 FQNEAQ (reference sequence). The sequence derives from a human donor in good health. This rearrangement joins TRBV7-9 to TRBJ2-5; 9 bases fit TRBD1. The source material was CD4+ T cells from PBMCs, cultured in vitro. The CDR3 nucleotides are TGTGCCAGCAGCTTAGCCATCGGGACAGGGCCGCAAGAGACCCAGTACTTC. This translates into CASSLAIGTGPQETQYF. The variable domain in full, with the rest retrieved from reference TRBV7-9 and TRBJ2-5, is DTGVSQNPRHKITKRGQNVTFRCDPISEHNRLYWYRQTLGQGPEFLTYFQNEAQLEKSRLLSDRFSAERPKGSFSTLEIQRTEQGDSAMYLCASSLAIGTGPQETQYFGPGTRLLVL.